This record concerns one T cell receptor (beta chain) sequence. Its matching antigen is unknown. This entry is derived from a study of blood T cells in healthy people across ages. Overall study results and limits: Older age coincided with a roughly linear decline in TCR beta diversity per million T cells. Naive CD4+ cells and diversity were both higher in long-lived donors than in aged donors. Naive T cell percentage strongly correlated with TCR beta diversity.

Trimming stripped 5 bases from V and 2 bases from J, with 16 bases between. CDR1 and CDR2 from the germline V gene are MNHNS and SASEGT. This CDR3 has 15 amino acids. The use of a sample-barcoded 5' primer and a J-beta primer mix characterized a second PCR of about 6 to 12 cycles. Via MiXCR, TCRdb re-called the 5' RACE reads, giving one row per CDR3 protein. The sample lists about 570,000 distinct CDR3 sequences; 27% were seen once. The chain uses TRBV6-1 and TRBJ2-7; either TRBD1 or TRBD2 may fit D (5 bases each). The clonotype comes from a woman aged 70 to 79 in good health. Material: blood. CDR3 amino acids: CASSSSGTAAYEQYF. The CDR3 region has the DNA TGTGCCAGCAGTTCCTCCGGGACCGCAGCCTACGAGCAGTACTTC.